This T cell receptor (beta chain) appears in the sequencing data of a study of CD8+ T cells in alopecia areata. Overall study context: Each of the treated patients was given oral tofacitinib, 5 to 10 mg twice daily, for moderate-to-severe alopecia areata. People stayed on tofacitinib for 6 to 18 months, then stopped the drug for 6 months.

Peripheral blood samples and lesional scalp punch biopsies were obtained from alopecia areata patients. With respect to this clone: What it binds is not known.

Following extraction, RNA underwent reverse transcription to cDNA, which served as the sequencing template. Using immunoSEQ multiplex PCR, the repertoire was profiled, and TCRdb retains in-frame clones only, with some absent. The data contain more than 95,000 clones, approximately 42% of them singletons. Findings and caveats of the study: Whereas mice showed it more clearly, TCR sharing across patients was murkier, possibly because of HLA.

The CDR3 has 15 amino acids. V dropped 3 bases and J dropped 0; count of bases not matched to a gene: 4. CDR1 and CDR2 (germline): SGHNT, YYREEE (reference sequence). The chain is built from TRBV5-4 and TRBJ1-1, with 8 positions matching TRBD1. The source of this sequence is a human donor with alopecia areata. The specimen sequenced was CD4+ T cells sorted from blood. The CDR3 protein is CASSWDRTMNTEAFF. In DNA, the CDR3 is TGTGCCAGCAGCTGGGACAGGACCATGAACACTGAAGCTTTCTTT.